These 28 T cell receptor beta chains were sequenced from one sample in a study of human T cells and chemical hapten exposure. TCRdb passed the RACE reads through MiXCR, listing each CDR3 protein once. Altogether about 340,000 distinct CDR3 sequences are present, around 7% being singletons, with the ten largest covering less than 10%. The time point here: patch test 1, 2 weeks after DPC sensitization. The treatment was: therapeutic diphenylcyclopropenone sensitization with weekly scalp DPC. The input for sequencing was whole blood, taken in connection with sensitization to the hapten diphenylcyclopropenone (DPC). The receptors were gathered from a woman aged 18-29 years with alopecia areata. Some clones in this sample may be carry-over from other donors' samples.

This clonotype has more than one count but fewer than ten. This chain links TRBV6-1 with TRBJ1-6, with 8 bases lining up with TRBD1. This CDR3 has 15 amino acids. Germline CDR1 MNHNS, CDR2 SASEGT. Germline trimming cut 10 bases from V and 6 bases from J; bases unmatched to any gene: 11. The CDR3 reads CATQTGAYSNSPLHF. As DNA, the CDR3 is TGTGCCACGCAGACAGGGGCGTACTCTAATTCACCCCTCCACTTT.

The chain uses TRBV5-5 and TRBJ2-7; 7 nucleotides match TRBD1. Germline values: CDR1 SGHKS, CDR2 YYEKEE (reference sequence). With 7 bases clipped from V and 0 bases from J, the junction kept 10 bases outside the gene matches. This CDR3 comprises 15 residues. The CDR3 here is CASLRTGKFSYEQYF. The CDR3 DNA sequence: TGTGCCAGCCTGCGGACAGGAAAATTCTCCTACGAGCAGTACTTC.

This clonotype was counted between two and nine times. CDR3 sequence: CASSLGSGGNEQFF. The CDR3 bases are TGTGCCAGCAGCTTAGGTTCGGGGGGCAATGAGCAGTTCTTC. The J gene is TRBJ2-1, the V gene TRBV7-9, with TRBD2 matching 7 bases. V trimming: 1 base; J trimming: 6 bases; junction bases outside the gene matches: 3. The CDR3 has 14 residues. Germline V gene sequence: CDR1 SEHNR, CDR2 FQNEAQ (reference sequence).

In this sample, this clonotype turned up many times. The V gene is TRBV7-6, the J gene TRBJ2-1; D gene uncertain. CDR1 and CDR2 from the germline V gene are SGHVS and FNYEAQ. This CDR3 spans 12 amino acids. Trimming shortened V by 1 base and J by 10 bases, and 8 bases separated the two germline ends. CDR3 DNA: TGTGCCAGCAGCTTAGGGGTAGGGGAGCAGTTCTTC. Its translation is CASSLGVGEQFF.

This clonotype was counted between two and nine times. The CDR3 bases are TGCGCCAGCACCGAGACAGGATTAAACACTGAAGCTTTCTTT. Its translation: CASTETGLNTEAFF. The chain joins TRBV5-1 to TRBJ1-1; D is possibly TRBD1 (6 bases). The CDR3 runs 14 residues. Germline assignment: CDR1 SGHRS and CDR2 YFSETQ. V was shortened by 6 bases and J by 2 bases, with 14 bases between the two germline ends.

A remark on this clonotype: A much larger clone lies one base from this, so it may be a read error. This rearrangement joins TRBV7-2 to TRBJ1-6, with D tentatively TRBD1 (5 bases). Germline-derived CDR1 and CDR2 are SGHTA and FQGNSA. The CDR3 sequence is 14 residues long. The CDR3 loop is CASSLSRGNPPLNF. CDR3 nucleotide sequence: TGTGCCAGCAGCTTATCAAGGGGTAATCCACCCCTCAACTTT.

The table lists this clonotype with many counts. CDR3: CASSSDSARYQPQHF. For the CDR3, the DNA is TGTGCCAGCAGCTCGGACAGTGCTCGCTATCAGCCCCAGCATTTT. The chain couples TRBV7-2 to TRBJ1-5; the D gene is possibly TRBD1 (6 bases). Trimming removed 4 bases at V and 5 bases at J, with 15 bases between. Germline V gene sequence: CDR1 SGHTA, CDR2 FQGNSA. The CDR3 runs to 15 residues.

This clonotype was recorded at least ten times. The chain carries TRBV7-2 and TRBJ1-5; D not certain. V was pared by 0 bases and J by 7 bases, with 16 bases between. The CDR3 spans 16 residues. Germline-derived CDR1 and CDR2 are SGHTA and FQGNSA. This CDR3 is CASSLALGNSWQPQHF. CDR3 in DNA: TGTGCCAGCAGCTTAGCTTTGGGAAACAGTTGGCAGCCCCAGCATTTT.

The chain combines TRBV12-3 or TRBV12-4 with TRBJ1-2; 9 bases match TRBD1. The trim removed 3 bases at V and 7 bases at J, leaving 9 bases unmatched. The CDR3 runs to 15 residues. The CDR3 DNA is TGTGCCAGCAGTTTTACCGGGACAGGGAGGTTTGGCTACACCTTC. As protein: CASSFTGTGRFGYTF.

This clonotype was seen repeatedly, ten times or more. V is TRBV6-2 or TRBV6-3 and J is TRBJ2-3, with D uncertain. Germline V CDR1 and CDR2: MNHEY, SVGEGT. The CDR3 extends over 16 amino acids. Trimming removed 5 bases from V and 0 bases from J, with 15 bases in between. The DNA for the CDR3 is TGTGCCAGCAGTCCCTGGTCTGGTCCTAGCACAGATACGCAGTATTTT. Translation: CASSPWSGPSTDTQYF.

The chain links TRBV28 to TRBJ1-2; a weak D match, TRBD1 (6 bases). The V end was cut by 4 bases, the J end by 0 bases, with 15 bases between. The germline V gene encodes CDR1 MDHEN and CDR2 SYDVKM. The CDR3 contains 16 residues. CDR3 loop: CASSSVSGATNYGYTF. The CDR3, as DNA: TGTGCCAGCAGTTCAGTATCAGGGGCCACTAACTATGGCTACACCTTC.

V is TRBV5-1 and J is TRBJ2-3, with TRBD2 matching 7 bases. V lost 0 bases and J lost 0; bases outside the gene matches: 7. Per germline, CDR1 SGHRS and CDR2 YFSETQ. The CDR3 runs 17 residues. CDR3 nucleotides: TGCGCCAGCAGCTTGGCGGGTAGCGGGTCTAGCACAGATACGCAGTATTTT. As protein: CASSLAGSGSSTDTQYF.

This clonotype was seen only a few times. This chain connects TRBV24-1 to TRBJ2-3, with 11 bases identical to TRBD2. V shed 3 bases, J shed 3 bases, and the junction held 4 bases outside the gene matches. The V gene's germline CDR1 is KGHDR and CDR2 SFDVKD. The CDR3 has 16 residues. The CDR3 here is CATSDVAGGPTDTQYF. The DNA of the CDR3 is TGTGCCACCAGTGATGTAGCGGGGGGGCCGACAGATACGCAGTATTTT.

This clonotype was recorded a few times. The rearrangement joins TRBV3-1 to TRBJ1-2, with D uncertain. Trimming took off 4 bases at V and 0 bases at J, with 12 bases between the two ends. The CDR3 has 15 residues. The germline gives CDR1 LGHDT, CDR2 YNNKEL (reference sequence). CDR3 coding DNA: TGTGCCAGCAGCCGCCAGGACGGTGCTAACTATGGCTACACCTTC. It codes for CASSRQDGANYGYTF.

This clonotype came up a few times. V usage is TRBV7-9 and J usage is TRBJ2-3, with D possibly being TRBD2 (6 bases). There are 15 residues in the CDR3. V lost 2 bases and J 2 bases, leaving 11 bases between the germline ends. The germline V gene has CDR1 SEHNR and CDR2 FQNEAQ (reference sequence). The CDR3 DNA sequence: TGTGCCAGCAGCTTAAGGGACTCAGACACAGATACGCAGTATTTT. This translates into CASSLRDSDTDTQYF. The variable domain in full, with the rest retrieved from reference TRBV7-9 and TRBJ2-3, is DTGVSQNPRHKITKRGQNVTFRCDPISEHNRLYWYRQTLGQGPEFLTYFQNEAQLEKSRLLSDRFSAERPKGSFSTLEIQRTEQGDSAMYLCASSLRDSDTDTQYFGPGTRLTVL.

The sample holds many counts of this clonotype. V and J are TRBV25-1 and TRBJ2-7; 8 bases are a match to TRBD1. Germline CDR1 MGHDK, CDR2 SYGVNS. Trimming cost V 6 bases and J 3 bases; bases outside gene matches: 4. This CDR3 has 13 amino acids. CDR3 sequence (DNA): TGTGCCAGCAGCACAGGGGGTTACTACGAGCAGTACTTC. Its translation is CASSTGGYYEQYF.

There are many counts of this clonotype. The chain carries TRBV5-1 and TRBJ2-2, with a weak D call TRBD2 (5 bases). Germline-derived CDR1 and CDR2 are SGHRS and YFSETQ. The V end lost 0 bases, the J end lost 0 bases, and 9 bases lay between the germline ends. This CDR3 contains 16 residues. CDR3 region: CASSLGGLPNTGELFF. The CDR3 nucleotides are TGCGCCAGCAGCTTGGGTGGACTCCCGAACACCGGGGAGCTGTTTTTT.

There are a few counts of this clonotype. The V and J genes are TRBV3-1 and TRBJ2-2; 7 positions agree with TRBD1. The CDR3 is 15 residues long. J lost 6 bases, V lost 4 bases, and 8 bases had no gene match. Germline-derived CDR1 and CDR2 are LGHDT and YNNKEL (reference sequence). As DNA, the CDR3 is TGTGCCAGCAGCCTTGGGACAGCCCGGTCCGGGGAGCTGTTTTTT. Encoded protein: CASSLGTARSGELFF.

The chain combines TRBV20-1 with TRBJ2-1; D remains ambiguous. Germline V gene sequence: CDR1 DFQATT, CDR2 SNEGSKA (reference sequence). V shed 7 bases and J shed 3 bases, with 13 bases lying between them. This CDR3 has 13 residues. The CDR3 DNA follows: TGCAGTGTTAAGGATCCGGGCTACAATGAGCAGTTCTTC. This encodes CSVKDPGYNEQFF.

This clonotype was found many times. The genes are TRBV7-8 and TRBJ2-6; weak D call: TRBD2 (6 bases). This CDR3 spans 23 amino acids. Germline CDR1 reads SGHVS; CDR2 reads FQNEAQ. V gave up 4 bases and J gave up 0 bases, with 31 bases separating them. CDR3 residues: CASSSLRVLGGMYPSSGANVLTF. The CDR3 DNA is TGTGCCAGCAGCTCTCTGAGAGTTCTTGGGGGGATGTATCCCTCCTCTGGGGCCAACGTCCTGACTTTC.

This clonotype showed up just a few times. V is TRBV5-6 and J is TRBJ1-4; 9 bases align to TRBD1. CDR3 length equals 15 residues. V lost 0 bases, J lost 10 bases, and 7 bases stayed unmatched. In germline, CDR1 is SGHDT, CDR2 YYEEEE. CDR3 coding DNA: TGTGCCAGCAGCTTGGGGGACAGGGCTGAAGTAAAACTGTTTTTT. It translates to CASSLGDRAEVKLFF.

This clonotype appeared many times. V and J are TRBV6-4 and TRBJ2-2; D gene ambiguous. The V gene lost 2 bases and the J gene lost 6 bases, with 7 bases spanning the gap. CDR1 is MRHNA, CDR2 SNTAGT, per germline. The CDR3 length is 13 residues. The CDR3 nucleotides are TGTGCCAGCAGTGACACCCTGGCCGGGGAGCTGTTTTTT. This translates into CASSDTLAGELFF.

In its sample, this clonotype was seen a few times. DNA for the CDR3: TGTGCCAGCAGCCCAGGGGGATCTTATCAGCCCCAGCATTTT. This encodes CASSPGGSYQPQHF. The chain is built from TRBV7-2 and TRBJ1-5, with 7 bases fitting TRBD1. The V segment lost 5 bases and the J segment 5 bases; nucleotides outside the gene matches: 6. Germline V gene sequence: CDR1 SGHTA, CDR2 FQGNSA. CDR3 length equals 14 residues.

This clonotype was observed at least ten times. The V call is TRBV9, the J call TRBJ1-1; 9 bases match TRBD1. The CDR3 runs 13 residues. Germline V gene data show CDR1 as SGDLS and CDR2 as YYNGEE. Trimming at V came to 3 bases and at J to 5 bases, leaving 2 bases not matched to a gene. The CDR3 sequence is CASSGTGETEAFF. The CDR3 coding sequence is TGTGCCAGCAGCGGGACAGGGGAGACTGAAGCTTTCTTT.

The rearrangement uses TRBV20-1 and TRBJ1-1; 8 bases are a match to TRBD1. Germline assignment: CDR1 DFQATT and CDR2 SNEGSKA (reference sequence). Germline trimming cut 3 bases from V and 10 bases from J; bases unmatched to any gene: 4. The CDR3 length is 11 residues. The CDR3 here is CSASQGAGAFF. The CDR3, as DNA: TGCAGTGCTAGTCAGGGGGCTGGAGCTTTCTTT.

This clonotype was counted between two and nine times. This chain uses TRBV12-3 or TRBV12-4 with TRBJ1-2; weak D call: TRBD1 (5 bases). Trimming removed 5 bases at V and 4 bases at J, with 11 bases between. The CDR3 is 13 amino acids. The chain's CDR3 is CASSLRDPYGYTF. The DNA of the CDR3 is TGTGCCAGCAGTCTCAGGGATCCCTATGGCTACACCTTC.

This clonotype showed up just a few times. The J gene is TRBJ2-3, the V gene TRBV3-1; D gene ambiguous. CDR3 length: 18 amino acids. V was clipped by 4 bases and J by 2 bases, with 22 bases between them. Germline CDR1 is LGHDT and CDR2 is YNNKEL (reference sequence). CDR3 nucleotide sequence: TGTGCCAGCAGCCCCCTCCCGTTGATGGTAGCCCCCACAGATACGCAGTATTTT. Translated, it gives CASSPLPLMVAPTDTQYF.

This clonotype has more than one count but fewer than ten. The gene calls are TRBV6-2 or TRBV6-3 and TRBJ1-1, with TRBD1 identical over 7 bases. V dropped 7 bases and J dropped 0; count of bases not matched to a gene: 8. Per germline, CDR1 MNHEY and CDR2 SVGEGT. CDR3 length: 15 amino acids. The DNA of the CDR3 is TGTGCCAGCACCAAAACGGGACAGATGAACACTGAAGCTTTCTTT. The encoded protein is CASTKTGQMNTEAFF.